This TCR beta chain was sequenced during a study of shared clonotypes between healthy human individuals. Trimming removed 8 bases from V and 4 bases from J; junction bases left unmatched: 9. The CDR3 runs 14 residues. The germline CDR1 and CDR2 sequences are MNHEY and SMNVEV (reference sequence). Data came from immunoSEQ multiplex PCR; TCRdb stores just in-frame clones and leaves some out. The repertoire holds about 2 million clones, with less than 95% as singletons. Naive CD8 cells were CD45RO-negative, positively selected for CCR7, excluding terminally differentiated effector memory CD45RA+ cells. Comments on this clone: Distinct nucleotide sequences in the sample also encode this CDR3.

The sequence was collected from a man younger than 35 in good health. Input material: naive CD8+ T cells sorted from blood. This rearrangement joins TRBV27 to TRBJ2-7; 9 positions agree with TRBD1. The CDR3 is CASGTRDRVYEQYF. Written as DNA, the CDR3 is TGTGCCAGCGGGACAAGGGACAGGGTTTACGAGCAGTACTTC.